Listed here are 6 T cell receptor beta chains from one sample, sequenced in a study of long-term antiretroviral therapy in people with HIV. Survey level was the resolution at which the v3.0 immunoSEQ assay ran. Method: immunoSEQ multiplex PCR; TCRdb's copy keeps in-frame clones and lacks some. The sample carries fewer than 55,000 clones, 90% to 95% recorded once. Sequences were derived from unsorted PBMCs, sampled 3.7 years after starting antiretroviral therapy. These receptors were taken from a woman aged 45 to 65 with HIV.

The genes are TRBV5-1 and TRBJ2-2; D is perhaps TRBD2 (6 bases). Germline V lookup: CDR1 SGHRS, CDR2 YFSETQ. Trimming cost V 0 bases and J 3 bases, with 9 bases left between them. CDR3 length: 15 amino acids. Written as DNA, the CDR3 is TGCGCCAGCAGCTTGGCTAGCGCCGACACCGGGGAGCTGTTTTTT. Translating it yields CASSLASADTGELFF.

The rearrangement uses TRBV14 and TRBJ2-7; weak D call: TRBD1 (5 bases). With 2 bases removed from V and 7 bases from J, the gap between germline ends came to 21 bases. Germline assignment: CDR1 SGHDN and CDR2 FVKESK. The CDR3 extends over 16 amino acids. The CDR3 DNA reads as TGTGCCAGCAGCCAAAGAGGCGGCAGGGTACGGTCAGAGCAGTACTTC. Translated, it gives CASSQRGGRVRSEQYF.

V is TRBV19 and J is TRBJ2-7; D might be TRBD2 (5 bases). The CDR3 is 14 amino acids. In germline, CDR1 is LNHDA, CDR2 SQIVND (reference sequence). V was cut by 5 bases and J by 4 bases, with 15 bases left in between. CDR3: CASSPVGSGYEQYF. Written as DNA, the CDR3 is TGTGCCAGTAGTCCCGTCGGCAGCGGTTACGAGCAGTACTTC.

The chain links TRBV5-5 to TRBJ2-5; 7 nucleotides align to TRBD2. The CDR3 extends over 13 amino acids. The V gene end was trimmed by 2 bases and the J gene end by 3 bases; junction bases not matched to a gene: 1. The V gene's germline CDR1 is SGHKS and CDR2 YYEKEE (reference sequence). The CDR3 spells CASSFTSEETQYF. The CDR3 nucleotides are TGTGCCAGCAGCTTTACTAGCGAAGAGACCCAGTACTTC.

This rearrangement joins TRBV6-1 to TRBJ1-5, with TRBD1 matching 8 bases. The length of the CDR3 is 15 residues. The ends lost 2 bases at V and 7 bases at J; junction bases unmatched: 7. The germline V gene encodes CDR1 MNHNS and CDR2 SASEGT. The CDR3 region is CASSEPAGGWQPQHF. CDR3 DNA sequence: TGTGCCAGCAGTGAACCCGCAGGGGGCTGGCAGCCCCAGCATTTT.

This clone was observed a handful of times. This chain links TRBV5-5 with TRBJ2-5; a possible D gene is TRBD2 (6 bases). Germline-derived CDR1 and CDR2 are SGHKS and YYEKEE (reference sequence). V was pared by 4 bases and J by 2 bases, with 15 bases between. The CDR3 runs to 15 residues. DNA for the CDR3: TGTGCCAGCAGCCCGGAGGGTTGGAGTCAAGAGACCCAGTACTTC. Translating it yields CASSPEGWSQETQYF.